This T cell receptor beta chain emerged from a study of blood T cell repertoires in COVID-19. Losses at the gene ends were 2 bases for V and 5 bases for J; bases not matched to a gene: 10. The germline gives CDR1 SGHRS, CDR2 YFSETQ. The CDR3 covers 16 residues. Clones were read by immunoSEQ multiplex PCR, and TCRdb kept only the in-frame ones, dropping some. The sample has more than 65,000 clones; roughly nine tenths are singletons. Sequencing was carried out using peripheral blood. The sequence was collected from a man in his fifties with acute or convalescent COVID-19. The chain is built from TRBV5-1 and TRBJ2-5, with 9 bases identical to TRBD2. The CDR3 DNA sequence: TGCGCCAGCAGCTTCGGTAGCGGGGGCCCCAGGGAGACCCAGTACTTC. This encodes CASSFGSGGPRETQYF.